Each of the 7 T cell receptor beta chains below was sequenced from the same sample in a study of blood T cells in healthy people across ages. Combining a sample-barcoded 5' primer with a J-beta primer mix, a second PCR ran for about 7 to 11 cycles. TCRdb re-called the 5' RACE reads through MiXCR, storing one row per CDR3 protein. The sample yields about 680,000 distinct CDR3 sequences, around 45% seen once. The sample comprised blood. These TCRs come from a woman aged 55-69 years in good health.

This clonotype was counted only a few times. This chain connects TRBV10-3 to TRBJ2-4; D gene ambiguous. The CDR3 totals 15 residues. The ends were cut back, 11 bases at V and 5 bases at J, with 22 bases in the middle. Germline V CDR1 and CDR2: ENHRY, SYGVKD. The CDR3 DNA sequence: TGTGCCCCCCGGACGGCCTGGGCACCCGAAAACATTCAGTACTTC. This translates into CAPRTAWAPENIQYF.

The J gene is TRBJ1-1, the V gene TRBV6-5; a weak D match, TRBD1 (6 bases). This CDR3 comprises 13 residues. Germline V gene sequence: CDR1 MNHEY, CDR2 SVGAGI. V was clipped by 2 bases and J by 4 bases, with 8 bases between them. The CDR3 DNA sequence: TGTGCCAGCAGTTACAGGGGGTTCACTGAAGCTTTCTTT. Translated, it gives CASSYRGFTEAFF.

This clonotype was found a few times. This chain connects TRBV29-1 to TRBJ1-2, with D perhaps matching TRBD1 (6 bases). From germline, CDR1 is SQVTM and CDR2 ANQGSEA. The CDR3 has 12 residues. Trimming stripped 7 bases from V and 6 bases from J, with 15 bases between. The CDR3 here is CSDNRVWDGYTF. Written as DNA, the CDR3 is TGCAGCGATAACAGGGTTTGGGATGGCTACACCTTC.

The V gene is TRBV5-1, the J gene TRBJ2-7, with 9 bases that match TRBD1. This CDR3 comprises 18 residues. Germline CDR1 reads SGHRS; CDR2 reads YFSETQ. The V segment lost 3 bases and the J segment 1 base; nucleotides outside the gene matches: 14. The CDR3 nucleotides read TGCGCCAGCAGCTCACAACTCGCGACCGGGACAGGGTCCTACGAGCAGTACTTC. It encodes CASSSQLATGTGSYEQYF.

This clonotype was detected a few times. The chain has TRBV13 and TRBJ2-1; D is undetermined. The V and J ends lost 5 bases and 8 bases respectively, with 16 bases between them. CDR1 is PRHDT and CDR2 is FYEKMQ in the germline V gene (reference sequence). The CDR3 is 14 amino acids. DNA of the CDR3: TGTGCCAGCAGCGAAAGGCACATCGGAGATGAGCAGTTCTTC. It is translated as CASSERHIGDEQFF.

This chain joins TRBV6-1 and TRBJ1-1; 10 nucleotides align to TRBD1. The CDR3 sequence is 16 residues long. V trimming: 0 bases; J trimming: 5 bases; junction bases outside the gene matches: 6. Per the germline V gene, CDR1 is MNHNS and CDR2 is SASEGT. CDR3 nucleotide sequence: TGTGCCAGCAGTGAAGCCTTTGACAGGGGGCGGACTGAAGCTTTCTTT. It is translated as CASSEAFDRGRTEAFF.

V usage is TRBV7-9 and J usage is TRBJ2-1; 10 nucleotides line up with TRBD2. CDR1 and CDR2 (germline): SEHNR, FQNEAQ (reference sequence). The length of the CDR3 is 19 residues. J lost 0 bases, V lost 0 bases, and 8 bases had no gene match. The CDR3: CASSLALAGAMSSYNEQFF. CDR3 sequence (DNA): TGTGCCAGCAGCTTAGCTCTAGCGGGAGCCATGAGCTCCTACAATGAGCAGTTCTTC.